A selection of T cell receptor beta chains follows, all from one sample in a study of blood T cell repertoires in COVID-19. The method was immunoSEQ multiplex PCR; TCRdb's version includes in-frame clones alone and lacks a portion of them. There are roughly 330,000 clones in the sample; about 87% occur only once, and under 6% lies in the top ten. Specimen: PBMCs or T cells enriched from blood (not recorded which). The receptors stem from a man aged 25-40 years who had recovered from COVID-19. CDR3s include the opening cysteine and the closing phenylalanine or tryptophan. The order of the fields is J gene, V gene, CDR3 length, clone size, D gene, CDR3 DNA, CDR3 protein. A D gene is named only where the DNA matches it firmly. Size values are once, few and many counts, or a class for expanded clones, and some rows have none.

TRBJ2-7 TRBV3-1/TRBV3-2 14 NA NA TGTGCCAGCAGCCAACAGGGCAGCTCCTACGAGCAGTACTTC CASSQQGSSYEQYF
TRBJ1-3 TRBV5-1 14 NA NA TGCGCCAGCGCTTTGCCAGGGGCTGGAAACACCATATATTTT CASALPGAGNTIYF
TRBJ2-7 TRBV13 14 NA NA TGTGCCAGCAGCTTAGGATGGAGTTCCTACGAGCAGTACTTC CASSLGWSSYEQYF
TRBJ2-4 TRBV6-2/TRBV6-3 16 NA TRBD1 TGTGCCAGCAGTACCCAATGGGGGACAGGGTGGAACATTCAGTACTTC CASSTQWGTGWNIQYF
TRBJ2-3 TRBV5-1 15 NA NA TGCGCCAGCAGCTTAACTACCGGGAACCCAGATACGCAGTATTTT CASSLTTGNPDTQYF
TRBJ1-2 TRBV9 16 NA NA TGTGCCAGCAGCGTAGAGACAGGAACCGTCGGATATGGCTACACCTTC CASSVETGTVGYGYTF
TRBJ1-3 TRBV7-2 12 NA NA TGTGCCAGCAGCTTCGGACTCCCCCAAATATATTTT CASSFGLPQIYF
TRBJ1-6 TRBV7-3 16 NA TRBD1 TGTGCCAGCAGCTACACAGGGGGATCCTATAATTCACCCCTCCACTTT CASSYTGGSYNSPLHF
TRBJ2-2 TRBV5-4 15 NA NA TGTGCCAGCAGCTCGACATCTGCGAACACCGGGGAGCTGTTTTTT CASSSTSANTGELFF
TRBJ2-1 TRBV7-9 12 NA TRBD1 TGTGCCAGCAGCCTACAGGGGGATGAGCAGTTCTTC CASSLQGDEQFF
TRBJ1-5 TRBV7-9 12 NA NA TGTGCCAGCAGCCAGGTTGATCAGCCCCAGCATTTT CASSQVDQPQHF
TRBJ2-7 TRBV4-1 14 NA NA TGCGCCAGCAGCCAAGCCCCAGGGACCTACGAGCAGTACTTC CASSQAPGTYEQYF
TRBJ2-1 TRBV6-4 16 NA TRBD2 TGTGCCAGCAGTGATGGGGAGCGGGGGGTACATCTCACGCAGTTCTTC CASSDGERGVHLTQFF
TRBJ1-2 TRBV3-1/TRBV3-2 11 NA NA TGTGCCAGCAGCCAGGGGCACGGCTACACCTTC CASSQGHGYTF
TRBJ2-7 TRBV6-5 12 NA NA TGTGCCAGCGGCCCGAGGGTTGGAGAGCAGTACTTC CASGPRVGEQYF
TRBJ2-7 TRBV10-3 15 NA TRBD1 TGTGCCATCAGTGAAAAGACAGGGAGCTCCTACGAGCAGTACTTC CAISEKTGSSYEQYF
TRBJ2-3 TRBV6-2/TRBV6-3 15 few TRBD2 TGTGCCAGCAGTTCTAGCGGGGGGGCCACAGATACGCAGTATTTT CASSSSGGATDTQYF